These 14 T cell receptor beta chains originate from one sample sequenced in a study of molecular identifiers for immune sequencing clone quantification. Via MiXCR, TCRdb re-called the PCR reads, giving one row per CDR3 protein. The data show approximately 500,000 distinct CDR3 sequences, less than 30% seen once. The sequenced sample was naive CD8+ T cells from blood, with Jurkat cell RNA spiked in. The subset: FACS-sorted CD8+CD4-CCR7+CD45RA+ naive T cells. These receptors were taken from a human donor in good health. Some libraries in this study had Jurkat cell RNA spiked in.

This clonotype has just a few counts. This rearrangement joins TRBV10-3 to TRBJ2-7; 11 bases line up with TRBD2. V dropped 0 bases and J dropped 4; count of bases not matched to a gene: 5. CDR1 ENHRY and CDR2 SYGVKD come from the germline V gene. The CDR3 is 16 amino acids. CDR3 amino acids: CAISESPGLAEYEQYF. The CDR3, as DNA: TGTGCCATCAGTGAGTCCCCGGGACTAGCGGAGTACGAGCAGTACTTC.

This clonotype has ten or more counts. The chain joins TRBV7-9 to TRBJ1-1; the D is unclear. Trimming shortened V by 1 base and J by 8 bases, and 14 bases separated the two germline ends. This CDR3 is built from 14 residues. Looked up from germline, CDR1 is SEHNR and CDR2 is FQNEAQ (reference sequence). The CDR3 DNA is TGTGCCAGCAGCTTAGAACAGAAGCCGTGGGAAGCTTTCTTT. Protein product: CASSLEQKPWEAFF.

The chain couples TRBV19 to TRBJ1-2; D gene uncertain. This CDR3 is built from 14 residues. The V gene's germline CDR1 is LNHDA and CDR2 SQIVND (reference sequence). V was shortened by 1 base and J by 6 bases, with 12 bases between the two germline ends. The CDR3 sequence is CASSIVPRTDGYTF. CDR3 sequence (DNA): TGTGCCAGTAGTATAGTTCCGAGGACGGATGGCTACACCTTC.

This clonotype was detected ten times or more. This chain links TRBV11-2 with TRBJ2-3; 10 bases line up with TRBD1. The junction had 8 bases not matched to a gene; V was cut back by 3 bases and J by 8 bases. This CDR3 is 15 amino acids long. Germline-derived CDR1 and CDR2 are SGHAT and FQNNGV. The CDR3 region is CASSFGTGVGGTQYF. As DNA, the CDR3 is TGTGCCAGCAGCTTTGGGACAGGGGTCGGTGGTACGCAGTATTTT.

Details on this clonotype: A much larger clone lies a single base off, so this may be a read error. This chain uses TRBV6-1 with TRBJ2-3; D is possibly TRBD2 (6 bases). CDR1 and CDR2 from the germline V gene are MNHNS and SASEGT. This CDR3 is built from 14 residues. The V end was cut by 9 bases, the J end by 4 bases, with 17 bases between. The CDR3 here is CARSRLGFADTQYF. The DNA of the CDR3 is TGTGCCAGAAGCCGACTAGGATTTGCAGATACGCAGTATTTT.

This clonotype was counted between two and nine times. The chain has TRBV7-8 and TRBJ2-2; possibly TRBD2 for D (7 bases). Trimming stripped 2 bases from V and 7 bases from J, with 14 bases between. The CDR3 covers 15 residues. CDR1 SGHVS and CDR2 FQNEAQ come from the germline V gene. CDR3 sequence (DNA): TGTGCCAGCAGCTTACCGCCAGGGGAGGGCGGGGAGCTGTTTTTT. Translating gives CASSLPPGEGGELFF.

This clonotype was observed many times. CDR3 DNA sequence: TGCGCCAGCAGCCAAGAAGACAGGGGGTGGCAGCCCCAGCATTTT. Translation gives CASSQEDRGWQPQHF. This rearrangement joins TRBV4-1 to TRBJ1-5; TRBD1 agrees at 9 bases. The CDR3 totals 15 residues. From germline, CDR1 is MGHRA and CDR2 YSYEKL. Germline trimming cut 0 bases from V and 7 bases from J; bases unmatched to any gene: 4.

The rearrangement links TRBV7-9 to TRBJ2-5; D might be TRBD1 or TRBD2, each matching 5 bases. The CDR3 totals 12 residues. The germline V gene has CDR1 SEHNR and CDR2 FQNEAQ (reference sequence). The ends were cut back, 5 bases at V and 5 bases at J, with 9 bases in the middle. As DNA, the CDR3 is TGTGCCAGCAGCCCCGGGGCGGAGACCCAGTACTTC. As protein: CASSPGAETQYF. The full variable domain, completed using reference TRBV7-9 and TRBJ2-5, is DTGVSQNPRHKITKRGQNVTFRCDPISEHNRLYWYRQTLGQGPEFLTYFQNEAQLEKSRLLSDRFSAERPKGSFSTLEIQRTEQGDSAMYLCASSPGAETQYFGPGTRLLVL.

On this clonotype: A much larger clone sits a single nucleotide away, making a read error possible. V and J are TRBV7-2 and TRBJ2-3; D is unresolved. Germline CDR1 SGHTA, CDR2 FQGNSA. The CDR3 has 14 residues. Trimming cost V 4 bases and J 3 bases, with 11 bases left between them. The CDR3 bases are TGTGCCAGCAGCTCACTGGACGGAACAGATACGCAGTATTTT. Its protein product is CASSSLDGTDTQYF.

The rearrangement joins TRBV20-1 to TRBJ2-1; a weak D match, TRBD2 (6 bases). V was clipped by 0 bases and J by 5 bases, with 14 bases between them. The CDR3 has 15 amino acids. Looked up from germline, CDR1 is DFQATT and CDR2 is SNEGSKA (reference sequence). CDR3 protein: CSARDLLAYHNEQFF. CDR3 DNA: TGCAGTGCTAGAGATCTCCTAGCGTATCACAATGAGCAGTTCTTC.

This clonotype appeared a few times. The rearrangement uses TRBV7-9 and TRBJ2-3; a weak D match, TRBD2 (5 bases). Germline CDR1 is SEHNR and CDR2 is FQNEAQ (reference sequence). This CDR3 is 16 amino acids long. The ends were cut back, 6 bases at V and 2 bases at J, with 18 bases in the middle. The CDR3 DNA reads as TGTGCCAGCAGTTCCCTTAGTAGGCGGGTCACAGATACGCAGTATTTT. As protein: CASSSLSRRVTDTQYF.

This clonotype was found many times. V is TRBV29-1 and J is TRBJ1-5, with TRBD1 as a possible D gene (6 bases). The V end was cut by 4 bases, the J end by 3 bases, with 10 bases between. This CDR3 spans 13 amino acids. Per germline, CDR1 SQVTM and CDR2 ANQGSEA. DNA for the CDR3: TGCAGCGTTGCGACAGGCCCCAATCAGCCCCAGCATTTT. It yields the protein CSVATGPNQPQHF. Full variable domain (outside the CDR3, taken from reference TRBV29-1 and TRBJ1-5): SAVISQKPSRDICQRGTSLTIQCQVDSQVTMMFWYRQQPGQSLTLIATANQGSEATYESGFVIDKFPISRPNLTFSTLTVSNMSPEDSSIYLCSVATGPNQPQHFGDGTRLSIL.

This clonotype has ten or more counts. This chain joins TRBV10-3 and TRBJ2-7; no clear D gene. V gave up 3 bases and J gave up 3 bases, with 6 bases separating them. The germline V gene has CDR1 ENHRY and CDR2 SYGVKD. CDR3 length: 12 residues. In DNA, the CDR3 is TGTGCCATCAGTGAAGGGATCTACGAGCAGTACTTC. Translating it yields CAISEGIYEQYF.

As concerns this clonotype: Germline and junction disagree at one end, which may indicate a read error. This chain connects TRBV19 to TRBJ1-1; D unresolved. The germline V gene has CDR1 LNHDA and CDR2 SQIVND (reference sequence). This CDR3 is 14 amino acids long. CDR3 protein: CASRSLTLNTEAFF. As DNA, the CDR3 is TGTGCCAGCCGCAGTCTGACCCTGAACACTGAGGCTTTCTTT.